Below are 9 T cell receptor beta chains sequenced from a single sample in a study of OX40 agonist ivuxolimab in advanced cancers. Some clones are missing from TCRdb's copy, which holds only in-frame ones; the method was immunoSEQ multiplex PCR. The data contain approximately 70,000 clones, approximately 90% of them singletons. This material consisted of CD4+ or CD8+ T cells sorted from blood, taken in a trial of the OX40 agonist ivuxolimab. These receptor sequences come from an adult with an advanced solid tumor such as melanoma, head and neck, liver or kidney cancer.

The J gene is TRBJ1-5, the V gene TRBV19; possible D gene TRBD1, 5 bases. Germline lookup yields CDR1 LNHDA and CDR2 SQIVND (reference sequence). CDR3 length: 15 residues. V gave up 3 bases and J gave up 6 bases, with 15 bases separating them. The CDR3 region is CASSIRTRVAQPQHF. In DNA, the CDR3 is TGTGCCAGTAGTATCCGGACAAGGGTCGCTCAGCCCCAGCATTTT.

The chain has TRBV5-4 and TRBJ2-3, with D hard to call. This CDR3 contains 15 residues. In germline, CDR1 is SGHNT, CDR2 YYREEE (reference sequence). The ends were cut back, 4 bases at V and 2 bases at J, with 14 bases in the middle. CDR3 nucleotides: TGTGCCAGCAGCCGTCCGAACGATTACACAGATACGCAGTATTTT. Encoded protein: CASSRPNDYTDTQYF.

The genes are TRBV18 and TRBJ1-1; D unclear. Germline V gives CDR1 KGHSH, CDR2 LQKENI. This CDR3 region has 13 residues. The V end lost 6 bases, the J end lost 3 bases, and 11 bases lay between the germline ends. The CDR3 DNA follows: TGTGCCAGCTCGCAAGCCCGCGACACTGAAGCTTTCTTT. As protein: CASSQARDTEAFF.

For the CDR3, the DNA is TGTGCCAGCAGAGTCCACTCAGGGGGGGAGCAGTTCTTC. Protein: CASRVHSGGEQFF. This chain links TRBV27 with TRBJ2-1; weak D call: TRBD1 (7 bases). The CDR3 totals 13 residues. Germline loops: CDR1 MNHEY, CDR2 SMNVEV (reference sequence). V shed 6 bases and J shed 10 bases, with 16 bases lying between them.

The rearrangement links TRBV5-1 to TRBJ2-7; D tentatively fits TRBD1 or TRBD2 (5 bases each). CDR1 and CDR2 (germline): SGHRS, YFSETQ. With 0 bases removed from V and 4 bases from J, the gap between germline ends came to 14 bases. CDR3 size: 15 residues. CDR3 in amino acids: CASSLDEGRKYEQYF. CDR3 DNA: TGCGCCAGCAGCTTGGACGAGGGACGGAAATACGAGCAGTACTTC.

CDR3 in DNA: TGTGCCAGCGGTAGGTTGGCTGCGGGGGACTATGGCTACACCTTC. Protein product: CASGRLAAGDYGYTF. The genes are TRBV6-1 and TRBJ1-2; perhaps TRBD1 as D (5 bases). The CDR3 is 15 amino acids. Trimming shortened V by 8 bases and J by 3 bases, and 19 bases separated the two germline ends. Germline V gene data show CDR1 as MNHNS and CDR2 as SASEGT.

The CDR3 sequence: CASSFKGSTTIYF. CDR3 coding DNA: TGTGCCAGCAGCTTCAAGGGGTCGACCACCATATATTTT. The chain employs TRBV11-2 and TRBJ1-3; weak D call: TRBD1 (5 bases). The CDR3 consists of 13 residues. Germline V gene data show CDR1 as SGHAT and CDR2 as FQNNGV. V was shortened by 3 bases and J by 9 bases, with 12 bases between the two germline ends. The entire variable domain, with the rest obtained from reference TRBV11-2 and TRBJ1-3, is as follows: EAGVAQSPRYKIIEKRQSVAFWCNPISGHATLYWYQQILGQGPKLLIQFQNNGVVDDSQLPKDRFSAERLKGVDSTLKIQPAKLEDSAVYLCASSFKGSTTIYFGEGSWLTVV.

J is TRBJ1-4 and V is TRBV5-1, with D tentatively TRBD1 (6 bases). Trimming took off 0 bases at V and 8 bases at J, with 14 bases between the two ends. Germline V gene lookup returns CDR1 SGHRS and CDR2 YFSETQ. CDR3 size: 15 residues. The CDR3 sequence is CASSLVAGAGEKLFF. The CDR3 bases are TGCGCCAGCAGCTTGGTGGCAGGGGCGGGGGAAAAACTGTTTTTT.

This clone has only one observation. The chain links TRBV6-1 to TRBJ1-6; 7 nucleotides agree with TRBD1. Germline V lookup: CDR1 MNHNS, CDR2 SASEGT. The V segment lost 8 bases and the J segment 10 bases; nucleotides outside the gene matches: 11. The CDR3 extends over 14 amino acids. The CDR3 sequence is CASLDIQGSSPLHF. CDR3 nucleotides: TGTGCCAGCCTGGATATACAGGGGAGCTCACCCCTCCACTTT.